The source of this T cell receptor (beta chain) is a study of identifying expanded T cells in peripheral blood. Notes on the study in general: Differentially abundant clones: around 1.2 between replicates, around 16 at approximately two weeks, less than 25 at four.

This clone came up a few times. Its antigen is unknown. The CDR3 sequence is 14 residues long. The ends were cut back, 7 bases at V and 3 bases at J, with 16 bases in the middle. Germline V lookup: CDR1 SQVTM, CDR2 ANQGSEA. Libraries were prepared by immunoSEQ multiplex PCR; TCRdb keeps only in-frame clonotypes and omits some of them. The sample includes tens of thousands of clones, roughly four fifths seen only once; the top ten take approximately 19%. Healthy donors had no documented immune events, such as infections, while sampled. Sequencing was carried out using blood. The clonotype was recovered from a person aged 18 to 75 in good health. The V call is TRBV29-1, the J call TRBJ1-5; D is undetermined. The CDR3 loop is CSARLSAANQPQHF. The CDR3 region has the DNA TGCAGCGCCCGGCTGTCAGCGGCCAATCAGCCCCAGCATTTT.